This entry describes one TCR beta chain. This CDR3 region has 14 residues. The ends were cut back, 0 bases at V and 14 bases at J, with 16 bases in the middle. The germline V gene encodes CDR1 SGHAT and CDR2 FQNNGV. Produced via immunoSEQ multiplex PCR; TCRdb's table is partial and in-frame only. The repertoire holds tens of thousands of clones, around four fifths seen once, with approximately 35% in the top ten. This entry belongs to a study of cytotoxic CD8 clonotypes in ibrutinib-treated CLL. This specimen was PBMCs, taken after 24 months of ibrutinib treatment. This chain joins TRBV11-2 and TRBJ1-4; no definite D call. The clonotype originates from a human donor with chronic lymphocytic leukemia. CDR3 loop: CASSLDHRTAELFF. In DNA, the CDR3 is TGTGCCAGCAGCTTAGATCATCGGACGGCTGAGCTGTTTTTT.